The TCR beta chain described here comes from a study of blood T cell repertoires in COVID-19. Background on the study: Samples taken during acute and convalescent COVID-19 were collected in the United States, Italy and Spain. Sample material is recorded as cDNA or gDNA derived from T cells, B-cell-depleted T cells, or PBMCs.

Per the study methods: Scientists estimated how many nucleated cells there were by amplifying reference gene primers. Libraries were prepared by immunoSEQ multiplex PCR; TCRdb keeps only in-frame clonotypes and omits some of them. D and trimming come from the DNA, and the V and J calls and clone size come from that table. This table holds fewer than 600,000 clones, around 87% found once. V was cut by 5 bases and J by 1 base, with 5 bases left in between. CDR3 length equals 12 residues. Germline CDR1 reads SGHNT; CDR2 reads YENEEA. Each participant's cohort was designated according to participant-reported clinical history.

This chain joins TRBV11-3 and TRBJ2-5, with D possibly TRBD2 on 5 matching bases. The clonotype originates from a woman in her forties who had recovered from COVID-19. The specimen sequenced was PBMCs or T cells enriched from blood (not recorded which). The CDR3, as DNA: TGTGCCAGCAGCCGGGGCCAAGAGACCCAGTACTTC. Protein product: CASSRGQETQYF.